This TCR beta chain was sequenced for a study of CD8 T cells in Susac syndrome. Study observations and caveats: A relatively small number of individuals underwent TCR sequencing and HLA analysis.

About this clonotype itself: Antigen specificity is unknown.

The CDR3 has 14 residues. Germline assignment: CDR1 MDHEN and CDR2 SYDVKM. V was cut by 8 bases and J by 4 bases, with 15 bases left in between. RNA was extracted with the RNeasy kit, and a quantity of 0.5 to 1 ug was reverse transcribed using random hexamers. Amplification of TCR beta CDR3 spanned 54 Vbeta and 13 Jbeta via immunoSEQ multiplex PCR. MiXCR, applied by TCRdb to the immunoSEQ multiplex PCR reads, yields one record per CDR3 protein. The sample carries 130,000 to 150,000 distinct CDR3 sequences, 94% recorded once. Sequencing targeted TCR beta in blood CD8+ and CD4+ T cells. TEMRA cells were FACS-enriched, while CD8+ and CD4+ T cells were negatively isolated.

Specimen: CD8+ T cells from PBMCs. This clonotype was sampled from a human donor in good health. The chain is built from TRBV28 and TRBJ2-1; possibly TRBD1 or TRBD2 for D (5 bases each). CDR3 sequence: CASWPGPVYNEQFF. In DNA, the CDR3 is TGTGCCAGCTGGCCGGGACCGGTGTACAATGAGCAGTTCTTC.